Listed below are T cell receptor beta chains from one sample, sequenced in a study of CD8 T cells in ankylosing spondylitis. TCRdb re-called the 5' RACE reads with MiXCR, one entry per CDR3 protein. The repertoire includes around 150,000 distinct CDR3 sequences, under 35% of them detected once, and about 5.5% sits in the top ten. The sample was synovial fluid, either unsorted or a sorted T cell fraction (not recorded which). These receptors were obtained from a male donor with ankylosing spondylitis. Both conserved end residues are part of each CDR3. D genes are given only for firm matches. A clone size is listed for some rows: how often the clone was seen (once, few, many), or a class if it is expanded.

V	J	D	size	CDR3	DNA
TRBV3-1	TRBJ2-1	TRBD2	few	CASSHAGGRPYNEQFF	TGTGCCAGCAGCCATGCGGGGGGGCGCCCCTACAATGAGCAGTTCTTC
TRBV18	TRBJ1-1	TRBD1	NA	CASSATGTNTEAFF	TGTGCCAGCTCAGCGACAGGGACTAACACTGAAGCTTTCTTT
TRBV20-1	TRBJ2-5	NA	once	CSAAGAQETQYF	TGCAGTGCCGCGGGGGCACAAGAGACCCAGTACTTC
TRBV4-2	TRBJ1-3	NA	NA	CASSQRQGTSGNTIYF	TGTGCCAGCAGCCAGCGGCAGGGTACCTCTGGAAACACCATATATTTT
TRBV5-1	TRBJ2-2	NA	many	CASSFPGPARELFF	TGCGCCAGCAGCTTCCCCGGACCAGCCCGGGAGCTGTTTTTT
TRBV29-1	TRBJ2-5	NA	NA	CSVTRRSQETQYF	TGCAGCGTCACCCGACGGTCCCAAGAGACCCAGTACTTC
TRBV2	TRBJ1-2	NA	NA	CASTPAGAGYGYTF	TGTGCCAGCACCCCTGCAGGGGCGGGCTATGGCTACACCTTC
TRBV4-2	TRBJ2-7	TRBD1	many	CASSQDGDRLSYEQYF	TGTGCCAGCAGCCAAGACGGGGACAGGCTCTCCTACGAGCAGTACTTC
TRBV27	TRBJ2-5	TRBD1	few	CASSPQPTGSGTQYF	TGTGCCAGCAGTCCCCAACCGACAGGGTCGGGGACCCAGTACTTC
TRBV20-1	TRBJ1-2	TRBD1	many	CRPQGDRDRHYGYTF	TGCAGACCCCAGGGGGACAGGGATCGTCACTATGGCTACACCTTC
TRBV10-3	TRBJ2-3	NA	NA	CAISPRGLAGTTDTQYF	TGTGCCATCAGTCCAAGGGGGCTAGCGGGTACCACAGATACGCAGTATTTT
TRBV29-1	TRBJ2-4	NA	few	CSVEGFGGADRGIAKNIQYF	TGCAGCGTTGAAGGTTTCGGGGGGGCCGACAGGGGCATTGCCAAAAACATTCAGTACTTC
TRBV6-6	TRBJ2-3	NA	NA	CASKIKVTDTQYF	TGTGCCAGCAAGATTAAGGTGACAGATACGCAGTATTTT
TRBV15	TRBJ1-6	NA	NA	CATSTEDRPFSPLHF	TGTGCCACCAGCACTGAAGACCGTCCTTTTTCACCCCTCCACTTT
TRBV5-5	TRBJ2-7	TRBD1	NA	CASSWTGTYEQYF	TGTGCCAGCAGCTGGACAGGAACCTACGAGCAGTACTTC
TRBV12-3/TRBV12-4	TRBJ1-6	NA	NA	CASRADSLNSPLHF	TGTGCCAGCAGGGCGGACAGCCTCAATTCACCCCTCCACTTT
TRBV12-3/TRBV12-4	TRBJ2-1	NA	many	CASSPRGYGSFF	TGTGCCAGCAGCCCCCGGGGGTACGGGAGTTTCTTC
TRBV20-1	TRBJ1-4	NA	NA	CSASSRENNEKLFF	TGCAGTGCTAGTAGCCGGGAGAATAATGAAAAACTGTTTTTT
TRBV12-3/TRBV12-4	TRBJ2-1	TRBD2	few	CASSLQRGSYNEQFF	TGTGCCAGCAGTCTCCAGCGGGGGTCCTACAATGAGCAGTTCTTC
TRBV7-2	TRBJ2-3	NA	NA	CASTQLVITGTDTQYF	TGTGCCAGCACCCAACTAGTGATTACCGGCACAGATACGCAGTATTTT
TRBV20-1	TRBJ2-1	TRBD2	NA	CSAPGTSGRQQFF	TGCAGTGCCCCCGGGACTAGCGGGAGGCAGCAGTTCTTC
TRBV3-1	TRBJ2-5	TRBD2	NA	CASSQDSPLGGGGSQYF	TGTGCCAGCAGCCAAGATTCCCCTCTGGGCGGGGGGGGTTCCCAGTACTTC
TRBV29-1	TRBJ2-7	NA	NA	CSVEDHYEQYF	TGCAGCGTTGAAGATCATTACGAGCAGTACTTC
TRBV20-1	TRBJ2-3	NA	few	CSAFKGGSTDTQYF	TGCAGTGCCTTCAAAGGAGGGAGTACAGATACGCAGTATTTT
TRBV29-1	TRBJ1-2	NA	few	CSVKTLEYGGYTF	TGCAGCGTCAAGACACTGGAATATGGTGGCTACACCTTC
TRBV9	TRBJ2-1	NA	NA	CASSPSTTNEQFF	TGTGCCAGCAGCCCTAGCACGACAAATGAGCAGTTCTTC
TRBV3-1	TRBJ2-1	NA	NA	CASSQAFYGSSYNEQFF	TGTGCCAGCAGCCAAGCTTTCTACGGAAGCTCCTACAATGAGCAGTTCTTC
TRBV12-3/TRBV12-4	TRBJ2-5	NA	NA	CASSLVQGIQETQYF	TGTGCCAGCAGTTTAGTTCAGGGGATCCAAGAGACCCAGTACTTC
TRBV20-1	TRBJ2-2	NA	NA	CSARLPGLPNTGELFF	TGCAGTGCTAGACTCCCGGGACTCCCGAACACCGGGGAGCTGTTTTTT
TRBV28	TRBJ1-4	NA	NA	CASRTGTSNEKLFF	TGTGCCAGCAGAACCGGGACATCCAATGAAAAACTGTTTTTT
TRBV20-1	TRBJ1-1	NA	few	CSARGLAIRNTEAFF	TGCAGTGCTAGAGGACTGGCCATTAGGAACACTGAAGCTTTCTTT
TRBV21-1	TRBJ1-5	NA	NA	CASSKGKYYQPQHF	TGTGCCAGCAGCAAAGGGAAGTATTATCAGCCCCAGCATTTT
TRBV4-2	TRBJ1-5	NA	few	CASSQPGSPQPQHF	TGTGCCAGCAGCCAACCAGGGAGTCCCCAGCCCCAGCATTTT
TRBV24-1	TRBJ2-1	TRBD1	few	CATTHKRGQGYNEQFF	TGTGCCACCACTCATAAAAGGGGACAGGGGTACAATGAGCAGTTCTTC
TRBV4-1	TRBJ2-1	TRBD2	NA	CASSPLSGGVSYNEQFF	TGCGCCAGCAGCCCCCTTAGCGGGGGCGTCTCCTACAATGAGCAGTTCTTC
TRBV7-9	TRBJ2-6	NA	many	CASSPTTSQGANVLTF	TGTGCCAGCAGCCCTACCACTTCTCAAGGGGCCAACGTCCTGACTTTC
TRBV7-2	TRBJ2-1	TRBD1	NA	CASSLDRTGPYNEQFF	TGTGCCAGCAGCTTAGACAGGACAGGGCCCTACAATGAGCAGTTCTTC
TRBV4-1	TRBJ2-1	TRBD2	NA	CASSRGTSGGPGYNEQFF	TGCGCCAGCAGCCGGGGGACTAGCGGGGGGCCCGGATACAATGAGCAGTTCTTC
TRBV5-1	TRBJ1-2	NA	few	CASSLFGEHYGYTF	TGCGCCAGCAGCTTGTTTGGGGAGCACTATGGCTACACCTTC
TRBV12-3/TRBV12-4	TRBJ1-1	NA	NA	CASSRAKNTEAFF	TGTGCCAGCAGCCGGGCGAAGAACACTGAAGCTTTCTTT
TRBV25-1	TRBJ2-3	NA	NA	CASSEYLGRSGTDTQYF	TGTGCCAGCAGTGAATATTTAGGGAGATCGGGCACAGATACGCAGTATTTT
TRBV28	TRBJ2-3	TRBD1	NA	CASSLLGQGDGDTQYF	TGTGCCAGCAGTTTACTGGGACAGGGGGATGGGGATACGCAGTATTTT
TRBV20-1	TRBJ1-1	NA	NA	CSARDRPGFEAFF	TGCAGTGCTAGAGATCGCCCCGGGTTCGAAGCTTTCTTT
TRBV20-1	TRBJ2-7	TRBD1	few	CSAPARTGGYEQYF	TGCAGTGCTCCCGCTCGGACAGGAGGTTACGAGCAGTACTTC
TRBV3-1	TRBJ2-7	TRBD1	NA	CASSQAGTGNYEQYF	TGTGCCAGCAGCCAAGCCGGGACAGGGAACTACGAGCAGTACTTC
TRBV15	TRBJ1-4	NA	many	CATSRAGTPNEKLFF	TGTGCCACCAGCAGAGCAGGGACACCTAATGAAAAACTGTTTTTT
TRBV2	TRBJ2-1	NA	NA	CASIAAYNEQFF	TGTGCCAGCATAGCGGCCTACAATGAGCAGTTCTTC
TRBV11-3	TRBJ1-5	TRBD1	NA	CASSLEEGGANQPQHF	TGTGCCAGCAGCTTAGAGGAAGGGGGCGCCAATCAGCCCCAGCATTTT
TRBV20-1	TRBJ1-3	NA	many	CSAKGSGNTIYF	TGCAGTGCTAAAGGTTCCGGAAACACCATATATTTT
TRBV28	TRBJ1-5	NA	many	CASSIPGASNQPQHF	TGTGCCAGCAGTATACCGGGAGCCAGCAATCAGCCCCAGCATTTT